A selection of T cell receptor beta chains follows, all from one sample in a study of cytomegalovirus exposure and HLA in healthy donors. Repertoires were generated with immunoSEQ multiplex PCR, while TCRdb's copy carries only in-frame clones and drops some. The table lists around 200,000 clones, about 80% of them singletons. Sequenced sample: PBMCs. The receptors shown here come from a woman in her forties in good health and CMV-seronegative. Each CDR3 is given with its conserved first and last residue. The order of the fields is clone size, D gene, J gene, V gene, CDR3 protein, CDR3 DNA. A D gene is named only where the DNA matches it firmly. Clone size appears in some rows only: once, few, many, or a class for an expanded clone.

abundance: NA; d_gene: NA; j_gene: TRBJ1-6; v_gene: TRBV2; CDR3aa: CASGANSPLHF; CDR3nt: TGTGCCAGCGGAGCAAATTCACCCCTCCACTTT
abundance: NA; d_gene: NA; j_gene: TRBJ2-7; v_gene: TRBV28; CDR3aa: CASSRQAHYEQYF; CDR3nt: TGTGCCAGCAGTAGACAGGCCCACTACGAGCAGTACTTC
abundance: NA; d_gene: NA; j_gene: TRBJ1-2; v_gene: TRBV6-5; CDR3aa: CASSYGGSGYTF; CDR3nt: TGTGCCAGCAGTTACGGGGGGAGCGGCTACACCTTC
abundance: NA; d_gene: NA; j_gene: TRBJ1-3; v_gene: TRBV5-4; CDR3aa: CASSSQQGSGNTIYF; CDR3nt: TGTGCCAGCAGCTCTCAACAGGGTTCTGGAAACACCATATATTTT
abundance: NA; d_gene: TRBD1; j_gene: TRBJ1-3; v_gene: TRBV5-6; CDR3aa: CASSPTGRIGNTIYF; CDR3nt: TGTGCCAGCAGCCCGACAGGGCGCATAGGAAACACCATATATTTT
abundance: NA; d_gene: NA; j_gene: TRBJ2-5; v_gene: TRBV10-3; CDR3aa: CAISESSHSGTQYF; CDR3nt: TGTGCCATCAGTGAGTCGAGCCACTCTGGGACCCAGTACTTC
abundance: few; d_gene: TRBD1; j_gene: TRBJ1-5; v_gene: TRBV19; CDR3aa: CASSQGGNQPQHF; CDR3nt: TGTGCCAGTAGTCAGGGGGGAAATCAGCCCCAGCATTTT
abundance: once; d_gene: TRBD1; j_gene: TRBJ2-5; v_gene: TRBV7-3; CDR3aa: CASSLSGQGETQYF; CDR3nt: TGTGCCAGCAGCTTAAGCGGACAGGGAGAGACCCAGTACTTC
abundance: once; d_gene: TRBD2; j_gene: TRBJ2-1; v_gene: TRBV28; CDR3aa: CASSFHGGYNEQFF; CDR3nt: TGTGCCAGCAGTTTCCACGGGGGGTACAATGAGCAGTTCTTC
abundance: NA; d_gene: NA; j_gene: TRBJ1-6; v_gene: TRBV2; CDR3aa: CASRSRRDSNSPLHF; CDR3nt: TGTGCCAGCAGGTCCCGCCGGGACTCAAATTCACCCCTCCACTTT
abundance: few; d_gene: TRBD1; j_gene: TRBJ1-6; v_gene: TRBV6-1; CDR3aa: CASSEAGQGNSPLHF; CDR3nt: TGTGCCAGCAGTGAAGCAGGACAGGGGAATTCACCCCTCCACTTT
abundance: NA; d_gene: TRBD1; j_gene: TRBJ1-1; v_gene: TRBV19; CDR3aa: CASNGRGLLGTEAFF; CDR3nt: TGTGCCAGTAACGGCAGGGGGCTTTTAGGCACTGAAGCTTTCTTT
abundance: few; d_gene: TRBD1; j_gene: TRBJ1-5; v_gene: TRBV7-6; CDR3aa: CASSHRDRGFNQPQHF; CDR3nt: TGTGCCAGCAGCCATCGGGACAGGGGTTTCAATCAGCCCCAGCATTTT
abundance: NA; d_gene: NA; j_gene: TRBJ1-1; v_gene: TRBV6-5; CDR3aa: CASSYSQANTEAFF; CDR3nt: TGTGCCAGCAGTTACTCACAGGCGAACACTGAAGCTTTCTTT
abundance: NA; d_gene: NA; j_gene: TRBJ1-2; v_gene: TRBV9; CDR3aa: CASSSTSRAGTDYGYTF; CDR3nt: TGTGCCAGCAGCTCCACCAGTAGGGCAGGGACTGACTATGGCTACACCTTC
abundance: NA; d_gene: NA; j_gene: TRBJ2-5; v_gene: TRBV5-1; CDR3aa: CASSLTGFQETQYF; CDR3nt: TGCGCCAGCAGCTTGACGGGGTTCCAAGAGACCCAGTACTTC
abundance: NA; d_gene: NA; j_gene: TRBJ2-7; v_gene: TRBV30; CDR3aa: CAWSRAGYEQYF; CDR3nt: TGTGCCTGGAGTCGAGCGGGTTACGAGCAGTACTTC
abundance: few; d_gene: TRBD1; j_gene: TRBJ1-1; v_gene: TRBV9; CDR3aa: CASSPGTGMNTEAFF; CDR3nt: TGTGCCAGCAGCCCCGGGACAGGGATGAACACTGAAGCTTTCTTT
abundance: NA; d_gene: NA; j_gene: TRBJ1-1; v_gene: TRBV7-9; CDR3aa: CASSSYGVSPGLDTEAFF; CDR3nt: TGTGCCAGCAGCTCTTATGGGGTCTCCCCGGGACTAGACACTGAAGCTTTCTTT
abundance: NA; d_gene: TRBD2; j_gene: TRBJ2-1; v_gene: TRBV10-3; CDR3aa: CAISRTSGGGNEQFF; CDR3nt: TGTGCCATCAGCAGGACTAGCGGGGGGGGTAATGAGCAGTTCTTC
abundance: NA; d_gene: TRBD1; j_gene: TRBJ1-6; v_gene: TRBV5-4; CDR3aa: CASSSPGQGNSPLHF; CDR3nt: TGTGCCAGCAGCTCCCCCGGACAGGGAAATTCACCCCTCCACTTT
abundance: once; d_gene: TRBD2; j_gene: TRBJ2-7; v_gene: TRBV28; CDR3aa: CASSSQRGSYEQYF; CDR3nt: TGTGCCAGCAGTTCCCAGCGGGGCTCCTACGAGCAGTACTTC
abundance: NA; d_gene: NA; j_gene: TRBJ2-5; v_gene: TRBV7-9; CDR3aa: CASSLSALVTQYF; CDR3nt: TGTGCCAGCAGCTTATCAGCGCTCGTCACCCAGTACTTC